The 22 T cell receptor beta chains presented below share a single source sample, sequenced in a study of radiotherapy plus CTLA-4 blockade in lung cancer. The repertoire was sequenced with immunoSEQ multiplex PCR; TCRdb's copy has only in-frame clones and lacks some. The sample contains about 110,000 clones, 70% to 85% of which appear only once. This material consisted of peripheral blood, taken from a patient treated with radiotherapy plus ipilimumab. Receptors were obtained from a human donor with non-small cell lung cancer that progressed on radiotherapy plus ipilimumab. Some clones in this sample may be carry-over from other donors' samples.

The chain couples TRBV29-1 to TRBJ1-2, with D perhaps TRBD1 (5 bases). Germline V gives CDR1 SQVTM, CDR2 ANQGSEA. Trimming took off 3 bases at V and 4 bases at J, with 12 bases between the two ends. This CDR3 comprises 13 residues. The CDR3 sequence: CSVETARLYGYTF. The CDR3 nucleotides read TGCAGCGTTGAGACAGCGCGCCTCTATGGCTACACCTTC.

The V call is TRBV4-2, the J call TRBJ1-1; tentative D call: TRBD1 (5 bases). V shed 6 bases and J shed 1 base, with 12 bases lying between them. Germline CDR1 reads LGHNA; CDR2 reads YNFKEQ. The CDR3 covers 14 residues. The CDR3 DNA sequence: TGTGCCAGCAGTCCGTTGGGGGGGAACACTGAAGCTTTCTTT. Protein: CASSPLGGNTEAFF.

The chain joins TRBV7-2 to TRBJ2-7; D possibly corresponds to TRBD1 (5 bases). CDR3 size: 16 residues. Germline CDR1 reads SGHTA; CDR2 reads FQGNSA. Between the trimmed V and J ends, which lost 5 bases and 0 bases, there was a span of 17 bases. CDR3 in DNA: TGTGCCAGCAGCGGCCCGGGCAGGGCTAGCTCCTACGAGCAGTACTTC. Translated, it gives CASSGPGRASSYEQYF.

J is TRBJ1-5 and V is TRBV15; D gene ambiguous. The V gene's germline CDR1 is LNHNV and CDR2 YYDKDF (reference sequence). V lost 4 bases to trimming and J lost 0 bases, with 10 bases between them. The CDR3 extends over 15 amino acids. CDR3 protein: CATSTAVNSNQPQHF. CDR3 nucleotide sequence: TGTGCCACCAGCACGGCGGTGAATAGCAATCAGCCCCAGCATTTT. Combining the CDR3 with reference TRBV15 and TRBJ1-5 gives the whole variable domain DAMVIQNPRYQVTQFGKPVTLSCSQTLNHNVMYWYQQKSSQAPKLLFHYYDKDFNNEADTPDNFQSRRPNTSFCFLDIRSPGLGDTAMYLCATSTAVNSNQPQHFGDGTRLSIL.

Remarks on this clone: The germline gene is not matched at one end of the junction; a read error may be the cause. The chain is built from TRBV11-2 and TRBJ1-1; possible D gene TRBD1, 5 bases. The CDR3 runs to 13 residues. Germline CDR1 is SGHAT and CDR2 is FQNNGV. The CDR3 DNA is TGTGCCAGCAGCCTAGACGGGGGCACTGAAGCTTTCTTT. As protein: CASSLDGGTEAFF. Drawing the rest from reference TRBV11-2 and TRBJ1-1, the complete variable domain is EAGVAQSPRYKIIEKRQSVAFWCNPISGHATLYWYQQILGQGPKLLIQFQNNGVVDDSQLPKDRFSAERLKGVDSTLKIQPAKLEDSAVYLCASSLDGGTEAFFGQGTRLTVV.

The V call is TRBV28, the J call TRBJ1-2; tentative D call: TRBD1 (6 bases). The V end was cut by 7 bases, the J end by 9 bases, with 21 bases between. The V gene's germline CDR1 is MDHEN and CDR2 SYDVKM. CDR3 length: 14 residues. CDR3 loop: CASTLLGGGVSYTF. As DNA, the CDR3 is TGTGCCAGCACTCTTCTAGGGGGGGGAGTAAGCTACACCTTC.

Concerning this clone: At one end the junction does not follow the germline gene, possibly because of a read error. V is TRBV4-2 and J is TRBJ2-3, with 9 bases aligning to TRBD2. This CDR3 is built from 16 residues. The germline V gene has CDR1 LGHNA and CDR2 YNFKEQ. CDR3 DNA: TGTGCCAGCAGCACCTGGGTCGGGACTAGCATAGATACGCAGTATTTT. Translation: CASSTWVGTSIDTQYF.

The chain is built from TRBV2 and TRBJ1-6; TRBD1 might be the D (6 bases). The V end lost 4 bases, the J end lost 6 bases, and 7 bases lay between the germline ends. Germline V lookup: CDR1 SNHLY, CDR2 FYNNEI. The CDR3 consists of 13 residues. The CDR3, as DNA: TGTGCCAGCAGTGTACAGGGTAATTCACCCCTCCACTTT. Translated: CASSVQGNSPLHF.

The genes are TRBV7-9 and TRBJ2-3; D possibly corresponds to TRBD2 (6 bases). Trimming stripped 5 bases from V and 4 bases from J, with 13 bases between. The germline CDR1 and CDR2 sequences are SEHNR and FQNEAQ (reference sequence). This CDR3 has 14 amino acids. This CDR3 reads CASSPLVAADTQYF. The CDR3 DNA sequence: TGTGCCAGCAGCCCTCTTGTAGCGGCAGATACGCAGTATTTT. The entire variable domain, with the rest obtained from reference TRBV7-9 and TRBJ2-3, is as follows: DTGVSQNPRHKITKRGQNVTFRCDPISEHNRLYWYRQTLGQGPEFLTYFQNEAQLEKSRLLSDRFSAERPKGSFSTLEIQRTEQGDSAMYLCASSPLVAADTQYFGPGTRLTVL.

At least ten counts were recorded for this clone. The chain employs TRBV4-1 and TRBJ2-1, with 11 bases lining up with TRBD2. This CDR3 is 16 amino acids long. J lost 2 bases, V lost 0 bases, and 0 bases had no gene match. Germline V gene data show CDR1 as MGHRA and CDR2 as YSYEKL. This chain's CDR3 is CASSQETSGAYNEQFF. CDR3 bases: TGCGCCAGCAGCCAAGAGACTAGCGGGGCCTACAATGAGCAGTTCTTC.

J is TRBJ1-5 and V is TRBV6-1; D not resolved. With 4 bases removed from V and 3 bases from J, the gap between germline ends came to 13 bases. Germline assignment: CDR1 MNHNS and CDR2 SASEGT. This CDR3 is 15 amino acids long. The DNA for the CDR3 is TGTGCCAGCAGTGTATTTAAAATAGTCAATCAGCCCCAGCATTTT. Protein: CASSVFKIVNQPQHF.

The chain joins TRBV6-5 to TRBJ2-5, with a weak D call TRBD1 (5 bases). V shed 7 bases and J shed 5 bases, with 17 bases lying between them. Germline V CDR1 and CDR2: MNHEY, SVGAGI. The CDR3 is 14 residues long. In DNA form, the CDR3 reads TGTGCCAGCACCGAGACAGAAAATTGGGAGACCCAGTACTTC. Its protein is CASTETENWETQYF.

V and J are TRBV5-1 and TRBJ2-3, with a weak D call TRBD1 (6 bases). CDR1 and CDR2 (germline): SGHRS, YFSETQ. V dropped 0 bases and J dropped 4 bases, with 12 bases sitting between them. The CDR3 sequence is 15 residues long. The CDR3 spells CASSLGPGEADTQYF. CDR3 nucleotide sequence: TGCGCCAGCAGCTTGGGGCCAGGGGAAGCAGATACGCAGTATTTT.

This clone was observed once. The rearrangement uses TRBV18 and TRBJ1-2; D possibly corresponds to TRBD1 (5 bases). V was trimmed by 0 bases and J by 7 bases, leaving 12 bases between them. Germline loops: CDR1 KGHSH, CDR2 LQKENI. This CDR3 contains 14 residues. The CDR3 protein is CASSPPLGTAGYTF. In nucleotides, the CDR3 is TGTGCCAGCTCACCACCGCTGGGGACGGCTGGCTACACCTTC.

The CDR3 nucleotides are TGTGCCAGCAGCCAATTCACCGCCAGGGGACAGCTTGCTAACTATGGCTACACCTTC. Residues: CASSQFTARGQLANYGYTF. The chain links TRBV4-2 to TRBJ1-2; 7 bases align to TRBD1. Germline V CDR1 and CDR2: LGHNA, YNFKEQ. The CDR3 contains 19 residues. V dropped 2 bases and J dropped 0; count of bases not matched to a gene: 15.

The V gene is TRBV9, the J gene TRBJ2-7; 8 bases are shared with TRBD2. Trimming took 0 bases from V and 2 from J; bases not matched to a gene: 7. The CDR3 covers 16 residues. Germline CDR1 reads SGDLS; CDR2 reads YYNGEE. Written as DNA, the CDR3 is TGTGCCAGCAGCGTAGGTATAGCGGGGACCCCCTACGAGCAGTACTTC. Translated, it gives CASSVGIAGTPYEQYF.

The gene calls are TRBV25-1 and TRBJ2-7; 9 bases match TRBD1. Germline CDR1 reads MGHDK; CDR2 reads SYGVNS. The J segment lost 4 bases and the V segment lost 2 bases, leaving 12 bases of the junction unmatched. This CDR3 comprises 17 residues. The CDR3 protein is CASSEGLTGGDLYEQYF. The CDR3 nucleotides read TGTGCCAGCAGTGAAGGACTCACAGGGGGCGATCTGTACGAGCAGTACTTC.

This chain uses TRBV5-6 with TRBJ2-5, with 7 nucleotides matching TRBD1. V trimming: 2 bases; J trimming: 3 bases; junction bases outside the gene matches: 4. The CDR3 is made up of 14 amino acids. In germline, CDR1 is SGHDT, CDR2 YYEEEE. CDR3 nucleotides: TGTGCCAGCAGCTTTCTCCAGGGGGAAGAGACCCAGTACTTC. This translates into CASSFLQGEETQYF.

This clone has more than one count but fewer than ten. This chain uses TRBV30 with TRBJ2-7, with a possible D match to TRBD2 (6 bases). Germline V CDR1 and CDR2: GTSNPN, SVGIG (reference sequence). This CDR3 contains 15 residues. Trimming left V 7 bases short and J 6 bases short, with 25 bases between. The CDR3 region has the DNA TGTGCCTACACCCGGGGGAATCTAGTTGGTGGCGAGCAGTACTTC. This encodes CAYTRGNLVGGEQYF.

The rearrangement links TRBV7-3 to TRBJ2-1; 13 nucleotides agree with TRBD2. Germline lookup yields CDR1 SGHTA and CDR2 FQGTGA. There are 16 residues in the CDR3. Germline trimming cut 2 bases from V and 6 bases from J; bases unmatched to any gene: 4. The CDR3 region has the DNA TGTGCCAGCAGCTTAGTTGGGACTAGCGGGGTCAATGAGCAGTTCTTC. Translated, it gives CASSLVGTSGVNEQFF.

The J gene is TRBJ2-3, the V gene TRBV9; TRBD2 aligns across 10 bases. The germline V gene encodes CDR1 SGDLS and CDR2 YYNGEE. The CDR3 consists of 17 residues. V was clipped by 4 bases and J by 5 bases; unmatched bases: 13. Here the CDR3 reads CASSSLGERGGGDTQYF. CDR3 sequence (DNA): TGTGCCAGCAGCTCCCTGGGCGAGCGGGGGGGTGGAGATACGCAGTATTTT.

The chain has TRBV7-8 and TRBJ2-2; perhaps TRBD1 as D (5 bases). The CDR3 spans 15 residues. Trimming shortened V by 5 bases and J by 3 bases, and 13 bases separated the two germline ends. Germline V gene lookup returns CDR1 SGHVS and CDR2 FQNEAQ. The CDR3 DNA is TGTGCCAGCAGCCCATCAGGGCACTACACCGGGGAGCTGTTTTTT. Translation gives CASSPSGHYTGELFF.